Reported below is one TCR beta chain. TCRdb's copy holds only in-frame clones and misses some; the assay was immunoSEQ multiplex PCR. This table has some 340,000 clones, 85% appearing once. The data were obtained in a study of blood T cell repertoires in COVID-19. The CDR3 has 17 residues. Germline CDR1 and CDR2: SGDLS and YYNGEE. The trim removed 2 bases at V and 0 bases at J, leaving 6 bases unmatched. Specimen: peripheral blood. The rearrangement joins TRBV9 to TRBJ1-4; 8 nucleotides match TRBD1. The sequence was obtained from a woman younger than 35 with acute or convalescent COVID-19. CDR3 bases: TGTGCCAGCAGCGTCGGTACAGGGGGAACAACTAATGAAAAACTGTTTTTT. Residues: CASSVGTGGTTNEKLFF. Filled out from reference TRBV9 and TRBJ1-4, the complete variable domain reads DSGVTQTPKHLITATGQRVTLRCSPRSGDLSVYWYQQSLDQGLQFLIQYYNGEERAKGNILERFSAQQFPDLHSELNLSSLELGDSALYFCASSVGTGGTTNEKLFFGSGTQLSVL.